This TCR beta chain was found in a study of Graves' ophthalmopathy and Graves' hyperthyroidism. At the level of the study: Samples of peripheral blood were obtained at initial diagnosis, prior to treatment of any kind.

Ten or more counts support this clonotype. Its antigen is unknown. Study-level results: The model predicted ophthalmopathy progression with roughly 70% sensitivity and approximately 72% specificity.

CDR1 is MDHEN and CDR2 is SYDVKM in the germline V gene. The V segment lost 6 bases and the J segment 1 base; nucleotides outside the gene matches: 4. This CDR3 region has 14 residues. For repertoire sequencing, the TCR beta CDR3 regions were amplified from RNA transcripts. Amplification began with first-round RT-PCR using HTBI primers, then second-round multiplex PCR was performed. Each CDR3 protein gets one entry after TCRdb re-called the multiplex PCR reads with MiXCR. Among some 150,000 distinct CDR3 sequences listed, around two fifths were seen once. A diagnosis was made from clinical symptoms together with serum thyroxine, TRAb, thyroid ultrasound and orbital computed tomography.

The sequenced sample consisted of peripheral blood. The TCR comes from a man aged 30-40 years with Graves' ophthalmopathy. The genes are TRBV28 and TRBJ1-1, with TRBD1 matching over 8 bases. The CDR3 DNA reads TGTGCCAGCAGAACGACAGGGGCGAACACTGAAGCTTTCTTT. Translating gives CASRTTGANTEAFF.